This is a list of T cell receptor beta chains from one sample in a study of radiation and T cells in renal cell carcinoma. The method was immunoSEQ multiplex PCR; TCRdb's version includes in-frame clones alone and lacks a portion of them. The sample lists 40,000 to 60,000 clones; 83% were seen once. This specimen consisted of blood, obtained from a patient whose treatment included radiotherapy and nephrectomy. The receptors here all came from a woman aged 70 to 79 with renal cell carcinoma. Each CDR3 is given with its conserved first and last residue. Clone size, where shown, is once, few, many, or a class for clones that have expanded.

clone size | V gene | CDR3 protein
- | TRBV5-1 | CASSLLATNEKLFF
few | TRBV5-5 | CASSLAGLTYGYTF
- | TRBV2 | CASSIGPIQANYGYTF
- | TRBV5-8 | CASRGRDTYEQYF
- | TRBV25-1 | CASRRTGGADEKLFF
- | TRBV10-3 | CAISESGGLVVGETQYF
- | TRBV10-3 | CAISVRDNEKLFF
- | TRBV4-3 | CASSQEVGNEQFF
- | TRBV5-1 | CASSPGTSGVYNEQFF
- | TRBV6-1 | CASTPAPDQPQHF
- | TRBV15 | CATSGMSGANVLTF
few | TRBV2 | CASSVVTSNTEAFF
- | TRBV7-2 | CASSLASGGATTYF
- | TRBV18 | CASSSGWFNSYEQYF
- | TRBV5-1 | CASSQWDRGPQETQYF
- | TRBV11-3 | CASSLGGVSQFF
- | TRBV4-1 | CASSQPQGLNYGYTF
medium-sized | TRBV27 | CASGFTVAAEAFF
- | TRBV27 | CASSPLGGWGYTF
- | TRBV9 | CASSPGLRGGQETQYF
- | TRBV11-2 | CASSLDVGPYEQYF
- | TRBV4-1 | CASSQVMGNQPQHF
- | TRBV19 | CASSMGSLNTEAFF
- | TRBV18 | CASSPFADTGELFF
- | TRBV18 | CASSLSGRTEAFF